Listed below are T cell receptor beta chains from one sample, sequenced in a study of blood T cell repertoires in COVID-19. The table came from immunoSEQ multiplex PCR; TCRdb's copy has only in-frame clones and leaves some out. The sample holds over 200,000 clones, around 75% seen once. Sequenced input: peripheral blood. The receptors stem from a human donor in a cohort sampled during active COVID-19. The CDR3 runs from the conserved cysteine through the conserved F or W. D genes are given only for firm matches. A clone size is listed for some rows: how often the clone was seen (once, few, many), or a class if it is expanded.

v_call,clone_size,j_call,d_call,cdr3_nt,cdr3_aa
TRBV19,NA,TRBJ1-5,NA,TGTGCCGCCTCCAGAGGGAGCAATCAGCCCCAGCATTTT,CAASRGSNQPQHF
TRBV4-3,few,TRBJ1-2,NA,TGCGCCAGCAGCCAGGTCCAGCAGGGTAACTATGGCTACACCTTC,CASSQVQQGNYGYTF
TRBV13,NA,TRBJ1-6,NA,TGTGCCAGCAGCTTGGGCAGGAATTCACCCCTCCACTTT,CASSLGRNSPLHF
TRBV7-7,once,TRBJ2-2,TRBD2,TGTGCCAGCAGCTCGTTCTTTCCGACTAGCGGGAGAATTACCGGGGAGCTGTTTTTT,CASSSFFPTSGRITGELFF
TRBV13,NA,TRBJ1-1,TRBD1,TGTGCCAGCAGCTTGGGACAGGGTAACACTGAAGCTTTCTTT,CASSLGQGNTEAFF
TRBV7-2,NA,TRBJ2-7,TRBD2,TGTGCCAGCAGCTTACTAGCGGGAGGCCCCGAGCAGTACTTC,CASSLLAGGPEQYF
TRBV10-3,NA,TRBJ2-7,TRBD2,TGTGCCATCAGTGGAGCGGGGAACTACGAGCAGTACTTC,CAISGAGNYEQYF
TRBV4-3,NA,TRBJ2-4,TRBD2,TGCGCCAGCAGCCAAGCCCTGGGACTAGCGGGAGAGGAGTACTTC,CASSQALGLAGEEYF
TRBV29-1,NA,TRBJ2-7,TRBD1,TGCAGCGCTACAGCTACCGGGACAGGGGTCCCTTCCGAGCAGTACTTC,CSATATGTGVPSEQYF
TRBV21-1,NA,TRBJ2-5,NA,TGTGCCAGCAGCACAACAGGGGGGGAGACCCAGTACTTC,CASSTTGGETQYF
TRBV5-4,once,TRBJ2-3,NA,TGTGCCAGCAGCTTGGCCGAAAGACAGGGCACAGATACGCAGTATTTT,CASSLAERQGTDTQYF
TRBV9,NA,TRBJ1-1,TRBD1,TGTGCCAGCAGCGCGGACAGGTTGAACACTGAAGCTTTCTTT,CASSADRLNTEAFF
TRBV7-2,NA,TRBJ2-6,TRBD2,TGTGCCAGCAGCTTAGTGGGAACTAGCGGGAGTGGGGCCAACGTCCTGACTTTC,CASSLVGTSGSGANVLTF
TRBV7-4,NA,TRBJ2-7,TRBD2,TGTGCCAGCAGCTTAGGGGGGCTAGCGGGAGGGCCGGACGAGCAGTACTTC,CASSLGGLAGGPDEQYF
TRBV10-2,NA,TRBJ2-1,TRBD2,TGCGCCAGCAAAAGGACTAGCGGCTCCTACAATGAGCAGTTCTTC,CASKRTSGSYNEQFF
TRBV7-3,NA,TRBJ2-1,TRBD2,TGTGCCAGCAGCCCCCTTAGCGGGAGCGGGGAAAATGAGCAGTTCTTC,CASSPLSGSGENEQFF
TRBV3-1/TRBV3-2,once,TRBJ1-2,NA,TGTGCCAGCAGCCAAGGGGGGGGGCGAGGTTATGGCTACACCTTC,CASSQGGGRGYGYTF